The present T cell receptor beta chain was sequenced within a study of molecular identifiers for immune sequencing clone quantification. Preparation of naive CD8 libraries involved roughly 19,000 to 1,100,000 sorted cells and 10%, 30% or 50% RNA. Germline values: CDR1 MNHEY, CDR2 SMNVEV (reference sequence). There are 15 residues in the CDR3. J gave up 2 bases and V 2 bases, and 5 bases lay outside the gene matches. This clonotype was counted ten times or more. Bulk TCR library preparation followed previously described methods with listed TCR primers. Each CDR3 protein gets one entry after TCRdb re-called the PCR reads with MiXCR. The sample carries a few hundred thousand distinct CDR3 sequences, about 20% recorded once.

Sequenced input: naive CD8+ T cells from blood, with Jurkat cell RNA spiked in. The sample's subset: FACS-sorted CD8+CD4-CCR7+CD45RA+ naive T cells. The receptor was derived from a human donor in good health. Some libraries in this study had Jurkat cell RNA spiked in. The V gene is TRBV27, the J gene TRBJ1-1; TRBD1 aligns across 7 bases. The CDR3 region is CASSLRGGRNTEAFF. The CDR3 DNA reads TGTGCCAGCAGTTTAAGAGGGGGCCGAAACACTGAAGCTTTCTTT.